This T cell receptor beta chain appears in the sequencing data of a study of cytomegalovirus exposure and HLA in healthy donors. In the study overall: In a later analysis, it was reported that the 110 or so validation repertoires had been produced on the same platform as the 500 to 750 repertoires belonging to the first cohort.

Assay used: immunoSEQ multiplex PCR; TCRdb lists only in-frame clones, some missing. The repertoire holds around 250,000 clones, with 90% as singletons. Comment on this clone: Its matching antigen is unknown.

Regarding the study as a whole: The classifier, whose performance was assessed in both the original and validation cohorts, reportedly diagnosed cytomegalovirus status with high specificity and sensitivity. There were three CMV-associated chains whose specificity for CMV antigens was confirmed in vitro.

V lost 3 bases, J lost 3 bases, and 10 bases lay in between. CDR1 and CDR2 (germline): SGHNT, YYREEE (reference sequence). There are 13 residues in the CDR3. Sequencing was done on a sample of PBMCs. The clonotype was recovered from a woman aged 18-30 years in good health and CMV-seronegative. J is TRBJ2-7 and V is TRBV5-4; perhaps TRBD1 as D (5 bases). The chain's CDR3 is CASSSQGFYEQYF. In DNA form, the CDR3 reads TGTGCCAGCAGCTCCCAGGGTTTCTACGAGCAGTACTTC.